A selection of T cell receptor beta chains follows, all from one sample in a study of T-cell memory formation after mild COVID-19. TCRdb analysed the 5' RACE reads with MiXCR anew, one entry per CDR3 protein. The sample consists of 250,000 to 350,000 distinct CDR3 sequences, 15% to 20% of them appearing once. Specimen: PBMCs or a T cell subset sorted from them (not recorded which). These receptor sequences come from a man younger than 35 who had mild COVID-19 (a few samples of this study predate the infection). Cell type and time point are not known. CDR3s include the opening cysteine and the closing phenylalanine or tryptophan. Fields, in order: clone size, J gene, D gene, V gene, CDR3 DNA, CDR3 protein. D genes are given only for firm matches. A clone size is listed for some rows: how often the clone was seen (once, few, many), or a class if it is expanded.

>.|TRBJ1-3|.|TRBV3-1
TGTGCCAGCAGCCACCGGGTCGGAAACACCATATATTTT
CASSHRVGNTIYF
>many|TRBJ1-1|TRBD1|TRBV7-9
TGTGCCAGCAGACAGGGGGCCGACACTGAAGCTTTCTTT
CASRQGADTEAFF
>.|TRBJ2-7|TRBD1|TRBV11-1
TGTGCCAGCAGCTTGGACAGGGAGAACGGGCAGTACTTC
CASSLDRENGQYF
>few|TRBJ2-6|TRBD1|TRBV20-1
TGCAGTGCTCGGGACAGGCCCGGATCTGGGGCCAACGTCCTGACTTTC
CSARDRPGSGANVLTF
>few|TRBJ1-1|.|TRBV11-2
TGTGCCAGCAGCGGTCGCGGCAGCCTGAACACTGAAGCTTTCTTT
CASSGRGSLNTEAFF
>few|TRBJ2-7|TRBD1|TRBV7-9
TGTGCCAGCAGCTTAGCGTCAGGGGGCGCTTCTTACGAGCAGTACTTC
CASSLASGGASYEQYF
>few|TRBJ2-1|.|TRBV7-2
TGTGCCAGCAGCATAAGGCCCCGCGGAGGCGAGCAGTTCTTC
CASSIRPRGGEQFF
>.|TRBJ2-7|.|TRBV12-3/TRBV12-4
TGTGCCAGCAGTCCCGTTGGCTACGAGCAGTACTTC
CASSPVGYEQYF
>few|TRBJ2-1|TRBD1|TRBV25-1
TGTGCCAGCAGTGCGGACAGGGGGCTCGGCGAGCAGTTCTTC
CASSADRGLGEQFF
>few|TRBJ1-5|.|TRBV5-5
TGTGCCAGCAGCTTGTATTATAATCAGCCCCAGCATTTT
CASSLYYNQPQHF
>.|TRBJ1-5|.|TRBV6-5
TGTGCCAGCAGTTCTACCCAGTATCAGCCCCAGCATTTT
CASSSTQYQPQHF
>.|TRBJ1-2|TRBD1|TRBV7-9
TGTGCCAGCAGCCCAGAAGACAGGGCCCCCTCCTATGGCTACACCTTC
CASSPEDRAPSYGYTF
>few|TRBJ2-1|TRBD1|TRBV2
TGTGCCAGGTCCCGGGACAGGAATGAGCAGTTCTTC
CARSRDRNEQFF
>.|TRBJ2-5|TRBD2|TRBV5-1
TGCGCCAGCAGACCGCCGGGACTAGCGGGGGACCCGGCGGGGACCCAGTACTTC
CASRPPGLAGDPAGTQYF
>many|TRBJ2-7|TRBD2|TRBV5-5
TGTGCCAGCAGCTTGGACGAGCGGGGGGGCCCAGGTCGTCTCGAGCAGTACTTC
CASSLDERGGPGRLEQYF
>few|TRBJ2-7|.|TRBV6-6
TGTGCCAGCAGTCAAAGACCCGGGACTGGGGTTGGGGAGCAGTACTTC
CASSQRPGTGVGEQYF
>.|TRBJ2-3|TRBD2|TRBV12-3/TRBV12-4
TGTGCCAGCAGTAGTCTAGCGGGGGGCCGGGGCCATACGCAGTATTTT
CASSSLAGGRGHTQYF
>.|TRBJ2-3|.|TRBV9
TGTGCCAGCAGCGTCAGGCGGGTGTGGACAGATACGCAGTATTTT
CASSVRRVWTDTQYF
>.|TRBJ2-3|.|TRBV7-2
TGTGCCAGCAGCTCGGGGAAAACAATAGATACGCAGTATTTT
CASSSGKTIDTQYF
>.|TRBJ1-2|.|TRBV9
TGTGCCAGCAGCCCTCGACTTGAGGATGGCTACACCTTC
CASSPRLEDGYTF
>few|TRBJ2-5|TRBD2|TRBV3-1
TGTGCCAGCAGCCCAAGCGGGGGCAACAGGGAGACCCAGTACTTC
CASSPSGGNRETQYF
>few|TRBJ1-1|.|TRBV5-1
TGCGCCAGCAGCATCGGGACACGGAACACTGAAGCTTTCTTT
CASSIGTRNTEAFF
>.|TRBJ2-7|.|TRBV2
TGTGCCAGCAGTGAAAGCCAGGGAGGAAGCGAGCAGTACTTC
CASSESQGGSEQYF
>few|TRBJ2-1|TRBD1|TRBV7-2
TGTGCCAGCAGCGCGGACAGGGGGAGCAATGAGCAGTTCTTC
CASSADRGSNEQFF
>.|TRBJ2-2|TRBD2|TRBV4-1
TGCGCCAGCAGCCTCCGAGTAGCGGGGAACACCGGGGAGCTGTTTTTT
CASSLRVAGNTGELFF
>few|TRBJ2-3|.|TRBV4-3
TGCGCCAGCAGCTGGAGCACCCCCACAGATACGCAGTATTTT
CASSWSTPTDTQYF
>few|TRBJ1-4|.|TRBV6-6
TGTGCCAGCAGTTACAGAGGGGAACTTAATGAAAAACTGTTTTTT
CASSYRGELNEKLFF
>few|TRBJ2-3|.|TRBV6-5
TGTGCCAGCAGTTCCCCAAGCAAACCACCCACAGATACGCAGTATTTT
CASSSPSKPPTDTQYF
>few|TRBJ1-1|TRBD1|TRBV12-3/TRBV12-4
TGTGCCAGCAGTTCTGAATACCGGGACAGGGTAATAACCCCCTATCCTGAAGCTTTCTTT
CASSSEYRDRVITPYPEAFF
>few|TRBJ2-3|.|TRBV27
TGTGCCAGCACCCGGGCCCCTTTGGGGACAGATACGCAGTATTTT
CASTRAPLGTDTQYF
>.|TRBJ2-3|TRBD2|TRBV11-2
TGTGCCAGCAGCTTCCGGGGGGGCGCGACAGATACGCAGTATTTT
CASSFRGGATDTQYF
>.|TRBJ2-2|.|TRBV12-3/TRBV12-4
TGTGCCAGCAGTTTTTCAGGGAATCGGGAGCTGTTTTTT
CASSFSGNRELFF
>.|TRBJ2-4|TRBD1|TRBV7-2
TGTGCCAGCACCCCAGGACAGGGAAGGGACATTCAGTACTTC
CASTPGQGRDIQYF
>few|TRBJ2-1|TRBD2|TRBV3-1
TGTGCCAGCAACCCGGGACTAGCGGACCCCAATGAGCAGTTCTTC
CASNPGLADPNEQFF
>.|TRBJ1-6|.|TRBV5-1
TGCGCCAGCAGCTGGGGGACTGAAGACTCCTATAATTCACCCCTCCACTTT
CASSWGTEDSYNSPLHF
>few|TRBJ2-7|.|TRBV6-2/TRBV6-3
TGTGCCAGCAGTTTACAGAGCTCCTACGAGCAGTACTTC
CASSLQSSYEQYF
>.|TRBJ2-3|.|TRBV5-1
TGCGCCAGCAGCTTCTTGGAGAACACAGATACGCAGTATTTT
CASSFLENTDTQYF
>few|TRBJ2-5|.|TRBV28
TGTGCCAGCAGTTCGGGGAGCACAGTCCAAGAGACCCAGTACTTC
CASSSGSTVQETQYF
>few|TRBJ1-4|TRBD1|TRBV20-1
TGCAGTGCTAGACAGGGGGCTAGGAATGAAAAACTGTTTTTT
CSARQGARNEKLFF
>few|TRBJ2-1|.|TRBV7-2
TGTGCCAGCAGCTTAGAGGGGCGCTCCTACAATGAGCAGTTCTTC
CASSLEGRSYNEQFF
>.|TRBJ2-2|.|TRBV4-1
TGCGCCATCGGCAATAAGGGCGGGGAGCTGTTTTTT
CAIGNKGGELFF
>.|TRBJ1-5|.|TRBV6-5
TGTGCCAGCAGTTACCAGGGGCGGCAGCCCCAGCATTTT
CASSYQGRQPQHF
>few|TRBJ2-5|TRBD1|TRBV4-2
TGTGCCAGCAGCCAAGACACCGGGACAGGGCTCCGAGAGACCCAGTACTTC
CASSQDTGTGLRETQYF
>many|TRBJ2-3|TRBD2|TRBV7-2
TGTGCCAGCAGCTTTGCGGGGGTGGATACGCAGTATTTT
CASSFAGVDTQYF
>.|TRBJ1-6|TRBD1|TRBV7-2
TGTGCCAGCAGCCAGGGACAGGCTCGGTCGGGCGGGAATTCACCCCTCCACTTT
CASSQGQARSGGNSPLHF
>.|TRBJ1-6|.|TRBV11-1
TGTGCCAGCACGGCAGCAAAGGGTTCACCCCTCCACTTT
CASTAAKGSPLHF
>few|TRBJ2-3|.|TRBV12-3/TRBV12-4
TGTGCCAGCAGACTAGGCGGGGCTGCACCCGCCCGGGCAGATACGCAGTATTTT
CASRLGGAAPARADTQYF
>.|TRBJ2-5|TRBD2|TRBV12-3/TRBV12-4
TGTGCCAGCAGTTTACGGGAGGGGGCCCAGTACTTC
CASSLREGAQYF
>.|TRBJ2-3|.|TRBV28
TGTGCCAGCAGTTCCCCCTACGTTCCTAGCACAGATACGCAGTATTTT
CASSSPYVPSTDTQYF
>few|TRBJ2-5|TRBD1|TRBV12-3/TRBV12-4
TGTGCCAGCAGAGGACAGGGAGGGACCCAGTACTTC
CASRGQGGTQYF
>few|TRBJ2-1|.|TRBV12-5
TGTGCTAGTGGTTTGTCGGGTAATGAGCAGTTCTTC
CASGLSGNEQFF
>.|TRBJ2-1|TRBD2|TRBV4-1
TGCGCCAGCAGCCAAGCCCCAGCGGGGGGGCCGTACAATGAGCAGTTCTTC
CASSQAPAGGPYNEQFF
>few|TRBJ2-1|.|TRBV4-2
TGTGCCAGCAGCCAGGACCGCGTCCCCTACAATGAGCAGTTCTTC
CASSQDRVPYNEQFF
>few|TRBJ1-1|.|TRBV24-1
TGTGCCACCCAACAGGGATACAACACTGAAGCTTTCTTT
CATQQGYNTEAFF
>few|TRBJ2-3|.|TRBV12-3/TRBV12-4
TGTGCCAGCAGTCCCCCGGAGAGCACAGATACGCAGTATTTT
CASSPPESTDTQYF